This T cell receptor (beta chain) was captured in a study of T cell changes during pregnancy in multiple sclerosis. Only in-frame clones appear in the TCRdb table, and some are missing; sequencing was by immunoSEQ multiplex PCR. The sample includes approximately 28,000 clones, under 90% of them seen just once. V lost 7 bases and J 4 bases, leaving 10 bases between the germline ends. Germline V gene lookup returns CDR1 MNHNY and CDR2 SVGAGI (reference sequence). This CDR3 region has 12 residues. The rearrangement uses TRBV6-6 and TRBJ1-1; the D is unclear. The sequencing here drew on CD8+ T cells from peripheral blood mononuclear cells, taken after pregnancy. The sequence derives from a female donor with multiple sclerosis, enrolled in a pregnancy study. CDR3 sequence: CASITSGTEAFF. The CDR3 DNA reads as TGTGCCAGCATTACCAGTGGCACTGAAGCTTTCTTT.